This TCR beta chain was identified in a study of CD8 T cells in ankylosing spondylitis. Points from the study as a whole: Disease-linked clones were reportedly significantly enriched in matched ankylosing spondylitis synovial fluid. Past research had described some motif variants in reactive arthritis synovial fluid and blood. Relatively scarce in peripheral blood, disease-linked clones were CD8+. Typical of ankylosing spondylitis blood, it appeared, was a TCR beta motif of under 10 highly homologous variants.

This clonotype was counted a few times. Its antigen is unidentified. CDR3 length: 16 residues. V was clipped by 7 bases and J by 4 bases, with 19 bases between them. Germline lookup yields CDR1 LNHNV and CDR2 YYDKDF (reference sequence). TCR beta libraries were made by quantitative 5'-RACE with molecular barcodes. Each CDR3 protein gets one entry after TCRdb re-called the 5' RACE reads with MiXCR. The data contain about 340,000 distinct CDR3 sequences, under 8.5% of them singletons. Sequenced: blood, either unsorted or a sorted T cell fraction (not recorded which). The receptor comes from a male donor with ankylosing spondylitis. The genes are TRBV15 and TRBJ2-2; D is unresolved. CDR3 protein: CATISALTDPTGELFF. CDR3 nucleotide sequence: TGTGCCACCATCTCCGCTTTGACGGATCCCACCGGGGAGCTGTTTTTT.